The text below deals with one TCR beta chain. Antigen unknown. Each donor's status was that of a healthy bone marrow donor. The CDR3 spans 15 residues. Germline V gene data show CDR1 as SGHRS and CDR2 as YFSETQ. The V end lost 5 bases, the J end lost 1 base, and 12 bases lay between the germline ends. These data come from a study of cytomegalovirus exposure and HLA in healthy donors. The PCR employed 60 Vbeta primers together with 13 Jbeta primers. The repertoire was sequenced with immunoSEQ multiplex PCR; TCRdb's copy has only in-frame clones and lacks some. This sample has over 95,000 clones, with around 77% found just once. Study findings and constraints: In a later analysis, HLA-associated TCR beta chains were more clonally expanded than equally common others.

Material: PBMCs. The sequence was collected from a middle-aged man in good health and CMV-seropositive. The chain joins TRBV5-1 to TRBJ1-4; a weak D match, TRBD1 (5 bases). Here the CDR3 reads CASSPRGGTNEKLFF. As DNA, the CDR3 is TGCGCCAGCAGTCCTCGGGGGGGAACTAATGAAAAACTGTTTTTT. Variable domain in full (rest from reference TRBV5-1 and TRBJ1-4): KAGVTQTPRYLIKTRGQQVTLSCSPISGHRSVSWYQQTPGQGLQFLFEYFSETQRNKGNFPGRFSGRQFSNSRSEMNVSTLELGDSALYLCASSPRGGTNEKLFFGSGTQLSVL.